This TCR beta chain is from a study of shared T cell receptors in the human thymus. Germline CDR1 SGHNT, CDR2 YYREEE (reference sequence). Trimming removed 0 bases at V and 2 bases at J, with 8 bases between. The CDR3 is 14 amino acids. This clone has only a few counts. Only in-frame clones appear in the TCRdb table, and some are missing; sequencing was by immunoSEQ multiplex PCR. Of hundreds of thousands of clones detected, approximately 89% appear once; the ten largest clones hold roughly 0.0089%. These same records also appear under a second study, on human thymus T cells.

Sequences were obtained from thymocytes. The chain recombines TRBV5-4 with TRBJ1-1; unclear D gene. The TCR was taken from a boy younger than two with a congenital heart defect. In DNA form, the CDR3 reads TGTGCCAGCAGCTTGGGTAATTATAACACTGAAGCTTTCTTT. Protein product: CASSLGNYNTEAFF.